This TCR beta chain derives from a study of T cell responses to AZD1222 COVID-19 vaccine. As for this clone: The target antigen is unknown.

Germline V gene data show CDR1 as LGHDT and CDR2 as YNNKEL (reference sequence). The V and J ends lost 5 bases and 2 bases respectively, with 13 bases between them. There are 15 residues in the CDR3. The protocol was immunoSEQ multiplex PCR, while the TCRdb copy is restricted to in-frame clones and leaves out a portion. Here the sample spans around 100,000 clones, 88% being singletons. General study points: Unmutated variant regions are reportedly targeted by nearly half of spike-specific TCRs. CD4 TCRs linked to vaccination spanned spike, dominating at 160-218 and 743-854. Only 5 or 6 individuals given AZD1222 were seropositive at baseline. Mostly white British, mostly female donors; authors suggested clonal diversity may be underestimated.

V is TRBV3-1 (or the pseudogene TRBV3-2) and J is TRBJ1-5; possibly TRBD1 for D (5 bases). This TCR derives from an adult in good health. The material sequenced was peripheral blood, taken on day 0 of AZD1222 vaccination. In DNA, the CDR3 is TGTGCCAGCAGCACCGGCCGGGGCGGCAATCAGCCCCAGCATTTT. Protein: CASSTGRGGNQPQHF.